Sequencing of this T cell receptor (beta chain) was carried out in a study of blood T cells in healthy people across ages (dated by TCRdb to 2013 to 2016). With regard to the full study: In model experiments, template switching captured about one uniquely barcoded TCR beta cDNA molecule for every two T cells. Using deep sequencing normalized with unique cDNA molecular identifiers, the study measured how TCR beta repertoire diversity changes with age. To avoid experimental bias, donors of different ages were randomly spread across the sequencing lanes. For two donors (one aged 18 to 30 and one aged 80 or older), the study analyzed two additional independent replicas of 1 million unique cDNA reads from the same blood draw. The donors were split into four age groups: young (average about 15 years), middle-aged (roughly 39), aged (62) and long-lived (roughly 88).

Study-wide conclusions, independent of this receptor: Estimates of total diversity from one million sequenced T cells were regarded as lower bounds and underestimates. Observed TCR beta diversity correlated strongly with the percentage of naive T cells measured by flow cytometry. Because donor CMV infection status was unknown, age-related changes in expanded clonotypes were potentially confounded. The long-lived group showed more naive CD4+ T cells, fewer expanded clones and increased TCR diversity than the aged group, suggesting age selection. As age increased, observed TCR beta diversity per million T cells dropped in a roughly linear way, and a significant reduction was already evident by age 40. Bulk unsorted PBMC profiling prevented conclusive comparison of naive and antigen-experienced compartments.

This clonotype was counted once. No antigen is known for it. Base quality data are lacking; no much larger clone is found one base away. Receptors were amplified or captured by 5' RACE. The instrument was an Illumina HiSeq 2500. The second PCR ran for about 7 to 11 cycles and used a J-beta primer mix along with a sample-barcoded 5' primer. A unique molecular identifier was introduced onto each TCR beta cDNA molecule by a template-switch 5' adaptor carrying 12 random nucleotides. Each sample yielded at least 3 million CDR3-containing paired-end reads. All of the RNA was converted into first-strand cDNA using the Mint cDNA synthesis kit, with a TRBC-specific oligonucleotide serving as the primer. All cDNA was treated with uracil-DNA glycosylase and then went through a first 18-cycle PCR with the universal primers M1SS and BC2_uni_R. The original pipeline was this. For normalization, 1 million high-quality reads were randomly selected from each sample, with every read carrying a distinct molecular identifier. Instead of being binned into consensus sequences, reads that shared molecular identifiers were thrown out. MiTCR, run with a Q25 quality threshold and the strictest error-elimination algorithm, handled CDR3 identification, clonotype clustering and error correction. A nonparametric unseen species model with Euler transformation was used to estimate a lower bound on total TCR beta diversity. TCRdb redid the processing of the public reads, applying fastp at Q25 and MiXCR, and retained in-frame beta chains. Rows are combined by CDR3 protein, so each entry shows the most common genes and DNA. The V and J calls follow TCRdb's processing rather than the paper's. The sample includes 980,000 or so distinct CDR3 sequences, with approximately 49% observed a single time. Roughly 13% of the sample is taken by the ten largest.

The germline V gene (reference sequence) supplies CDR1 SEHNR and CDR2 FQNEAQ. The cysteine opens and the phenylalanine closes a CDR3 of 15 amino acids. The entry retains the CDR3 DNA only, 45 bases that are in frame from base 1. V is shortened by 6 bases, J by 0 bases, and the region joining them spans 15 bases. Donors were 39 systemically healthy Caucasian individuals from Russia aged roughly 6 to 90 years. Ten milliliters of peripheral blood were drawn from each donor into EDTA-treated Vacutainer tubes. Ficoll-Paque density-gradient centrifugation was used to isolate PBMCs, with at least 7 million obtained per sample. Trizol reagent was used to extract total RNA from the PBMCs, yielding at least 6 micrograms per sample. For every donor, an aliquot of PBMCs went through flow cytometry to measure the percentages of naive CD45RAhigh/CD27high T cells.

The chain employs TRBV7-9 and TRBJ2-7; perhaps TRBD1 is the D gene, with 6 bases matching. The sequencing input was blood. This receptor was taken from a young man in good health. The DNA sequence is given as TGTGCCAGCAGAAGTGCCGGGACACCCTCCTACGAGCAGTACTTC. Its amino acids are CASRSAGTPSYEQYF. Reference TRBV7-9 and TRBJ2-7 proteins supply the regions before and after the CDR3; the full variable domain is: DTGVSQNPRHKITKRGQNVTFRCDPISEHNRLYWYRQTLGQGPEFLTYFQNEAQLEKSRLLSDRFSAERPKGSFSTLEIQRTEQGDSAMYLCASRSAGTPSYEQYFGPGTRLTVT.